What follows are 13 T cell receptor beta chains derived from one specimen sequenced in a study of blood T cell repertoires in COVID-19. The repertoire was sequenced with immunoSEQ multiplex PCR; TCRdb's copy has only in-frame clones and lacks some. The table lists about 330,000 clones, about 86% of them singletons. Sequenced input: peripheral blood. All receptors come from a woman aged 45-59 years with acute or convalescent COVID-19.

The CDR3 spells CASSYSGEGYPDTQYF. The CDR3 coding sequence is TGTGCCAGCAGTTACTCGGGGGAGGGATATCCAGATACGCAGTATTTT. The chain joins TRBV6-2 or TRBV6-3 to TRBJ2-3, with 7 bases fitting TRBD2. The CDR3 runs 16 residues. CDR1 and CDR2 from the germline V gene are MNHEY and SVGEGT. V trimming: 0 bases; J trimming: 4 bases; junction bases outside the gene matches: 7.

The chain joins TRBV28 to TRBJ2-5; D uncertain. The germline V gene encodes CDR1 MDHEN and CDR2 SYDVKM. The CDR3 consists of 12 residues. Trimming removed 5 bases from V and 5 bases from J, with 9 bases in between. CDR3 nucleotide sequence: TGTGCCAGCAGTCAAATAGTCGAGACCCAGTACTTC. This gives the protein CASSQIVETQYF. Filled out from reference TRBV28 and TRBJ2-5, the complete variable domain reads DVKVTQSSRYLVKRTGEKVFLECVQDMDHENMFWYRQDPGLGLRLIYFSYDVKMKEKGDIPEGYSVSREKKERFSLILESASTNQTSMYLCASSQIVETQYFGPGTRLLVL.

CDR3 loop: CASKESSGANVLTF. DNA of the CDR3: TGTGCCAGTAAGGAGAGCTCTGGGGCCAACGTCCTGACTTTC. The V call is TRBV19, the J call TRBJ2-6; no clear D. The V end lost 7 bases, the J end lost 0 bases, and 7 bases lay between the germline ends. The length of the CDR3 is 14 residues. Germline lookup yields CDR1 LNHDA and CDR2 SQIVND (reference sequence).

The chain recombines TRBV30 with TRBJ2-3; a weak D match, TRBD1 (6 bases). Trimming took 8 bases from V and 4 from J, leaving 13 bases between them. This CDR3 comprises 12 residues. CDR1 is GTSNPN and CDR2 is SVGIG in the germline V gene (reference sequence). Here the CDR3 DNA reads TGTGCCGCCTCCAAGGGGGCAGATACGCAGTATTTT. Its translation is CAASKGADTQYF.

The V gene is TRBV7-2, the J gene TRBJ1-3; 7 bases are a match to TRBD1. V trimming: 6 bases; J trimming: 6 bases; junction bases outside the gene matches: 11. CDR1 SGHTA and CDR2 FQGNSA come from the germline V gene. This CDR3 is built from 15 residues. For the CDR3, the DNA is TGTGCCAGCAGACCCGGACAGGTGATGGAAAACACCATATATTTT. Protein: CASRPGQVMENTIYF.

The gene calls are TRBV5-6 and TRBJ2-5, with a possible D match to TRBD1 (5 bases). This CDR3 has 15 residues. Germline CDR1 SGHDT, CDR2 YYEEEE. Trimming removed 0 bases at V and 2 bases at J, with 11 bases between. CDR3 sequence (DNA): TGTGCCAGCAGCTTGGGGCGACAGCTTCAAGAGACCCAGTACTTC. Its protein product is CASSLGRQLQETQYF.

This sequence joins TRBV6-5 and TRBJ1-1; TRBD1 agrees at 11 bases. Germline V gene data show CDR1 as MNHEY and CDR2 as SVGAGI. The CDR3 has 14 amino acids. V shed 7 bases and J 1 base; nucleotides not matched to a gene: 2. The CDR3 reads CASTGTGGNTEAFF. The CDR3 DNA is TGTGCCAGCACCGGGACAGGGGGGAACACTGAAGCTTTCTTT.

CDR3 DNA sequence: TGTGCCAGCGGGGGGTCTAACTATGGCTACACCTTC. Amino acids: CASGGSNYGYTF. The chain uses TRBV3-1 (or the pseudogene TRBV3-2) and TRBJ1-2; perhaps TRBD1 as D (5 bases). V gave up 8 bases and J gave up 0 bases, with 7 bases separating them. Germline assignment: CDR1 LGHDT and CDR2 YNNKEL (reference sequence). CDR3 length: 12 amino acids.

The chain links TRBV16 to TRBJ1-1, with 10 bases that match TRBD1. After removal of 7 bases from V and 8 bases from J, the junction contained 7 bases not matched to a gene. This CDR3 has 13 residues. Per germline, CDR1 KGHSY and CDR2 FQNENV. CDR3 bases: TGTGCCAGCACCGTGGACAGGGGGGTAGAAGCTTTCTTT. Translated: CASTVDRGVEAFF.

The chain combines TRBV24-1 with TRBJ2-2; TRBD2 agrees at 12 bases. Germline loops: CDR1 KGHDR, CDR2 SFDVKD. The ends lost 4 bases at V and 6 bases at J; junction bases unmatched: 5. The CDR3 totals 16 residues. The CDR3 nucleotides are TGTGCCACCAGTGACCCTAGCGGGGGGGCCCCCGGGGAGCTGTTTTTT. Translating it yields CATSDPSGGAPGELFF.

The chain recombines TRBV6-5 with TRBJ1-1; D is perhaps TRBD1 (6 bases). Per germline, CDR1 MNHEY and CDR2 SVGAGI. The CDR3 loop spans 13 amino acids. Trimming took off 6 bases at V and 3 bases at J, with 11 bases between the two ends. CDR3 in DNA: TGTGCCAGCAGGCGCGAGGGGGACACTGAAGCTTTCTTT. It yields the protein CASRREGDTEAFF.

The chain joins TRBV6-2 or TRBV6-3 to TRBJ2-7; 8 bases align to TRBD2. This CDR3 has 16 amino acids. With V trimmed by 4 bases and J by 4 bases, 12 bases remained unmatched. Germline V gives CDR1 MNHEY, CDR2 SVGEGT. The CDR3 protein is CASSFFSVAGGYEQYF. The CDR3 bases are TGTGCCAGCAGTTTCTTCTCCGTGGCGGGAGGTTACGAGCAGTACTTC.

This clone was detected only once. The chain has TRBV29-1 and TRBJ2-7, with D perhaps TRBD1 (8 bases). The germline gives CDR1 SQVTM, CDR2 ANQGSEA. With 7 bases removed from V and 5 bases from J, the gap between germline ends came to 18 bases. CDR3 size: 13 residues. CDR3: CSGNRGGRDEQYV. The CDR3 DNA sequence: TGCAGCGGTAACAGGGGGGGAAGGGACGAGCAGTACGTC.